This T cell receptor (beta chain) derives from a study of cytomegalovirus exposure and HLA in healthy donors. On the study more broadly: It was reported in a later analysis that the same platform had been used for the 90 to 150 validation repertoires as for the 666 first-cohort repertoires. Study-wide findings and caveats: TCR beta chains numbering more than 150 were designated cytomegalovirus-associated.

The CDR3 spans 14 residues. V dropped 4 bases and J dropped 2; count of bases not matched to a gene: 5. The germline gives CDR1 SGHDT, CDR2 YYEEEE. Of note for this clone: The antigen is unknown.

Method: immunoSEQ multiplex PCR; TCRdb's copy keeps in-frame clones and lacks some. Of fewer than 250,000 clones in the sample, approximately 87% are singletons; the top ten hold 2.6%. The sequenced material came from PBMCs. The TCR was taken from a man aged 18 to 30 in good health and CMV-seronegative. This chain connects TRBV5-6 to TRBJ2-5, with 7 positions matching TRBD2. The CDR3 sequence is CASSPGGGQETQYF. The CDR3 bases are TGTGCCAGCAGCCCGGGAGGCGGACAAGAGACCCAGTACTTC.